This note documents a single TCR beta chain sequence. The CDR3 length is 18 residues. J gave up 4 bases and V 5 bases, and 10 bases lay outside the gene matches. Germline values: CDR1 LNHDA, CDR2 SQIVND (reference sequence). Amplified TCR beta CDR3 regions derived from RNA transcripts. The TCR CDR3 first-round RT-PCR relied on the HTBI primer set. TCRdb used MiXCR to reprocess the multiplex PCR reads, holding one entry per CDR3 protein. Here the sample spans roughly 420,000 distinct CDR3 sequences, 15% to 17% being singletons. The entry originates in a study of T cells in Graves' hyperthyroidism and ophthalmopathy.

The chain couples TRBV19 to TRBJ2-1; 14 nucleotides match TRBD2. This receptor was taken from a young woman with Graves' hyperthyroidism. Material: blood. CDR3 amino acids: CASSPSGLAGVLYNEQFF. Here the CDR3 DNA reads TGTGCCAGTAGTCCGTCGGGACTAGCGGGAGTTTTGTACAATGAGCAGTTCTTC.